This entry features one TCR beta chain sequence. V dropped 2 bases and J dropped 9; count of bases not matched to a gene: 13. CDR1 KGHSH and CDR2 LQKENI come from the germline V gene. The CDR3 extends over 15 amino acids. Data came from immunoSEQ multiplex PCR; TCRdb stores just in-frame clones and leaves some out. This table holds about 50,000 clones, 80% found once. These data belong to a study of OX40 agonist ivuxolimab in advanced cancers. The material was CD4+ or CD8+ T cells sorted from blood, obtained in a trial of the OX40 agonist ivuxolimab. The TCR comes from an adult with an advanced solid tumor such as melanoma, head and neck, liver or kidney cancer. The rearrangement links TRBV18 to TRBJ2-7; 7 positions match TRBD2. The CDR3 coding sequence is TGTGCCAGCTCACCAGGAGGAGTAGCGGGCCCGCCGCAGTACTTC. Translating gives CASSPGGVAGPPQYF.